The T cell receptor (beta chain) described here comes from a study of blood T cell repertoires in COVID-19. On the study more broadly: Samples came from the United States, Italy and Spain, spanning acute and convalescent COVID-19.

This CDR3 contains 15 residues. Trimming removed 0 bases at V and 8 bases at J, with 16 bases between. CDR1 is LNHDA and CDR2 is SQIVND in the germline V gene (reference sequence). Original processing notes: By means of reference gene primer amplification, nucleated cell counts were estimated. Profiling relied on immunoSEQ multiplex PCR, and the TCRdb table lists in-frame clones only, not all of them. Clone size and V and J calls were adopted from that table, with D and trimming inferred from the DNA. The table has some 74,000 clones, about 72% seen once. This clone was seen a single time. The chain joins TRBV19 to TRBJ1-2; D is ambiguous. This clonotype was obtained from a man aged 70-80 years with active or convalescent COVID-19. Sequencing used peripheral blood. For the CDR3, the DNA is TGTGCCAGTAGTATAGAGCGGGAGGGTTCGGCCGGCTACACCTTC. Its translation: CASSIEREGSAGYTF. The variable domain in full, with the rest retrieved from reference TRBV19 and TRBJ1-2, is DGGITQSPKYLFRKEGQNVTLSCEQNLNHDAMYWYRQDPGQGLRLIYYSQIVNDFQKGDIAEGYSVSREKKESFPLTVTSAQKNPTAFYLCASSIEREGSAGYTFGSGTRLTVV.